The present entry profiles one T cell receptor (beta chain) with its context. This sample stems from a study of early T cells in non-severe SARS-CoV-2 infection. The CDR3 totals 14 residues. Germline values: CDR1 DFQATT, CDR2 SNEGSKA (reference sequence). The V and J ends lost 1 base and 3 bases respectively, with 11 bases between them. TCRdb processed the 5' RACE reads anew with MiXCR; each CDR3 protein has one entry. The sample records nearly 30,000 distinct CDR3 sequences, more than 4.5% being singletons. Sequencing was performed on whole blood. V is TRBV20-1 and J is TRBJ2-3, with D possibly TRBD1 on 5 matching bases. This clonotype originated in an adult who was a healthcare worker with PCR-confirmed SARS-CoV-2 infection or an uninfected control (not recorded which). The CDR3 DNA reads TGCAGTGCTAGAGGCAGGGCGGTAACAGATACGCAGTATTTT. Encoded protein: CSARGRAVTDTQYF.